A single sample is the source of the 5 T cell receptor beta chains below, sequenced in a study of blood T cell repertoires in COVID-19. The assay was immunoSEQ multiplex PCR, and TCRdb's table has in-frame clones only and misses some. The repertoire holds 120,000 to 150,000 clones, more than 75% seen once, with around 5% in the top ten. The sequencing sample was made of peripheral blood. These TCRs come from a human donor in a cohort sampled during active COVID-19.

The chain has TRBV7-9 and TRBJ2-3; 8 bases are shared with TRBD2. The germline CDR1 and CDR2 sequences are SEHNR and FQNEAQ (reference sequence). Trimming cost V 1 base and J 6 bases; bases outside gene matches: 9. The length of the CDR3 is 16 residues. The CDR3 protein is CASSLGAGGQADTQYF. In nucleotides, the CDR3 is TGTGCCAGCAGCTTAGGTGCGGGGGGTCAAGCGGATACGCAGTATTTT.

V gene TRBV5-1 combines with J gene TRBJ2-7; D possibly corresponds to TRBD2 (5 bases). Trimming shortened V by 1 base and J by 2 bases, and 13 bases separated the two germline ends. Germline CDR1 is SGHRS and CDR2 is YFSETQ. The CDR3 is 15 residues long. In nucleotides, the CDR3 is TGCGCCAGCAGCTTGTTGCGCGGGTGCGCCTACGAGCAGTACGTC. Its protein product is CASSLLRGCAYEQYV.

This clone was recorded once. The chain is built from TRBV24-1 and TRBJ1-5; TRBD1 aligns across 8 bases. V was pared by 9 bases and J by 5 bases, with 8 bases of the junction left unmatched. CDR3 length: 14 residues. The germline V gene encodes CDR1 KGHDR and CDR2 SFDVKD. The CDR3 sequence is CATGGDRKHQPQHF. CDR3 coding DNA: TGTGCCACCGGGGGGGACAGGAAACATCAGCCCCAGCATTTT.

The chain uses TRBV3-1 (or the pseudogene TRBV3-2) and TRBJ2-7; the match to TRBD2 covers 10 bases. Germline CDR1 and CDR2: LGHDT and YNNKEL (reference sequence). The junction had 5 bases not matched to a gene; V was cut back by 4 bases and J by 2 bases. The CDR3 extends over 15 amino acids. DNA of the CDR3: TGTGCCAGCAGCCCCAGGACTAGCGGCCCCTACGAGCAGTACTTC. Amino acids: CASSPRTSGPYEQYF.

The gene calls are TRBV2 and TRBJ2-3; possibly TRBD2 for D (5 bases). Germline CDR1 is SNHLY and CDR2 is FYNNEI. The V and J ends lost 6 bases and 5 bases respectively, with 21 bases between them. This CDR3 is built from 16 residues. The CDR3 is CASRRVLTGSKDTQYF. The CDR3 DNA reads TGTGCCAGCAGGAGGGTCCTCACGGGGTCTAAAGATACGCAGTATTTT.